This T cell receptor (beta chain) appears in the sequencing data of a study of blood T cells in healthy people across ages. Alongside a J-beta primer mix, a sample-barcoded 5' primer served in a second PCR lasting 7 to 11 cycles. TCRdb re-called the 5' RACE reads through MiXCR, storing one row per CDR3 protein. Among about 570,000 distinct CDR3 sequences listed, about 26% were seen once. Study conclusions and caveats: Roughly linear age-related decline in beta diversity appeared, significant by age about 40.

A note on this clonotype: Antigen: not known.

The germline gives CDR1 MNHNS, CDR2 SASEGT. The CDR3 extends over 14 amino acids. Trimming left V 1 base short and J 2 bases short, with 7 bases between. The clonotype was recovered from a woman aged 65 to 85 in good health. What was sequenced was blood. This chain uses TRBV6-1 with TRBJ2-3; no definite D call. CDR3 DNA sequence: TGTGCCAGCAGTGAAGTCGGGTACACAGATACGCAGTATTTT. Protein product: CASSEVGYTDTQYF.